Presented here are 5 T cell receptor beta chains from one specimen sequenced in a study of metastatic and nonmetastatic thyroid tumors (dated by TCRdb to 2018 to 2020). None of the patients had been given any treatment before thyroid surgery. To prepare the library, PCR was applied. Data came from an Illumina HiSeq 4000. TCRdb passed the public sequencing reads through fastp at Q25 and MiXCR, retaining productive beta sequences. This sample comprises about 15,000 clones, about 25% of them detected only once. The ten most abundant clones make up just over 15% of the sample. Sequences were obtained from adjacent normal tissue. The receptor source for this set is a female donor with papillary thyroid cancer or a benign thyroid nodule (not recorded which). Some clones in this sample may be carry-over from other donors' samples.

The genes are TRBV3-1 and TRBJ2-5, with D possibly matching TRBD1 (5 bases). Germline V gene lookup returns CDR1 LGHDT and CDR2 YNNKEL (reference sequence). This CDR3 has 13 residues. V dropped 3 bases and J dropped 5 bases, with 10 bases sitting between them. CDR3 amino acids: CASSQGRAETQYF. In nucleotides, the CDR3 is TGTGCCAGCAGCCAGGGCAGGGCCGAGACCCAGTACTTC.

The chain has TRBV27 and TRBJ2-3, with D possibly being TRBD1 or TRBD2 (5 bases each). CDR1 is MNHEY, CDR2 SMNVEV, per germline (reference sequence). Trimming shortened V by 10 bases and J by 1 base, and 12 bases separated the two germline ends. The CDR3 has 13 amino acids. The CDR3 region is CATTLGGTDTQYF. Here the CDR3 DNA reads TGTGCCACCACCCTGGGGGGCACAGATACGCAGTATTTT.

This clone was found a few times. The CDR3 loop reads CASSESHIILTEAFF. The CDR3 DNA follows: TGTGCCAGCAGTGAAAGTCATATAATTCTCACTGAAGCTTTCTTT. This sequence joins TRBV6-1 and TRBJ1-1, with D hard to call. The CDR3 extends over 15 amino acids. CDR1 is MNHNS and CDR2 is SASEGT in the germline V gene. V dropped 2 bases and J dropped 4 bases, with 14 bases sitting between them.

The table lists this clone with a few counts. V is TRBV6-2 or TRBV6-3 and J is TRBJ1-5; tentatively, D is TRBD1 (6 bases). The germline V and J ends were trimmed by 8 bases and 4 bases, with 12 bases remaining between them. Germline V CDR1 and CDR2: MNHEY, SVGEGT. The CDR3 has 13 amino acids. The CDR3 here is CASGYRDNQPQHF. The CDR3 DNA reads as TGTGCCAGCGGATACAGGGATAATCAGCCCCAGCATTTT.

In this sample, this clone turned up a few times. J is TRBJ1-4 and V is TRBV5-5; D is possibly TRBD1 (5 bases). Trimming took off 0 bases at V and 11 bases at J, with 11 bases between the two ends. Germline CDR1 SGHKS, CDR2 YYEKEE (reference sequence). The CDR3 contains 13 residues. The CDR3 DNA sequence: TGTGCCAGCAGCTTGGAGGAGGGACTCAAACTGTTTTTT. This translates into CASSLEEGLKLFF.